This T cell receptor beta chain was found in a study of blood T cell repertoires in COVID-19. Study overall: The United States, Italy and Spain supplied acute and convalescent COVID-19 samples. T cells, B-cell-depleted T cells, or PBMCs provided the cDNA or gDNA that served as material.

How the authors handled the data: Reference gene primer amplification gave estimated nucleated cell counts. Clones were sequenced by immunoSEQ multiplex PCR, and TCRdb holds only the in-frame ones, with some missing. V, J and clone size are those of that table, while D and trimming were read from the DNA. The sample contains some 170,000 clones, 81% of which appear only once. CDR1 MNHEY and CDR2 SVGAGI come from the germline V gene. Trimming took off 8 bases at V and 5 bases at J, with 13 bases between the two ends. This CDR3 is 13 amino acids long. The source of this sequence is a woman aged 40 to 50 with COVID-19, enrolled during active disease. Sequenced: peripheral blood. V gene TRBV6-5 combines with J gene TRBJ2-1; weak D call: TRBD2 (6 bases). The CDR3 DNA reads as TGTGCCAGCCGACTAGGAGTACACAATGAGCAGTTCTTC. Translation: CASRLGVHNEQFF.